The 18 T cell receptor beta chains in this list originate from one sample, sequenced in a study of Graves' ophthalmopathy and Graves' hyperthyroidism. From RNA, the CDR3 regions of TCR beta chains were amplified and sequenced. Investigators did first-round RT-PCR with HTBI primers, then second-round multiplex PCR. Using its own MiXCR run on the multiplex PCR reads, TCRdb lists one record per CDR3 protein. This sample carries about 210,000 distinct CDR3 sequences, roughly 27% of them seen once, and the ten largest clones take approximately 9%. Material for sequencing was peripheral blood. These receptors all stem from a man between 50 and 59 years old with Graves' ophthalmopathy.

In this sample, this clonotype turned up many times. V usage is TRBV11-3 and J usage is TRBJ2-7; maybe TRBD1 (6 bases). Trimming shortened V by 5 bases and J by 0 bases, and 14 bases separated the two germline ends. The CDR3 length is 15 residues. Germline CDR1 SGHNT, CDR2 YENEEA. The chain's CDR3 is CASSETQGTSYEQYF. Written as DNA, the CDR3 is TGTGCCAGCAGCGAGACGCAGGGGACCTCCTACGAGCAGTACTTC. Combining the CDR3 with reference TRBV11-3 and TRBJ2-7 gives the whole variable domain EAGVVQSPRYKIIEKKQPVAFWCNPISGHNTLYWYLQNLGQGPELLIRYENEEAVDDSQLPKDRFSAERLKGVDSTLKIQPAELGDSAVYLCASSETQGTSYEQYFGPGTRLTVT.

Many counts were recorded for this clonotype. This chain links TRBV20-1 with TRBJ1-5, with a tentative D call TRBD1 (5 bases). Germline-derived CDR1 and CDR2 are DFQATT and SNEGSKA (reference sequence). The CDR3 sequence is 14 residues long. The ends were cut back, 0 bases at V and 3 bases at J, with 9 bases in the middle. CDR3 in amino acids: CSARDGANNQPQHF. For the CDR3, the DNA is TGCAGTGCTAGAGATGGGGCCAACAATCAGCCCCAGCATTTT.

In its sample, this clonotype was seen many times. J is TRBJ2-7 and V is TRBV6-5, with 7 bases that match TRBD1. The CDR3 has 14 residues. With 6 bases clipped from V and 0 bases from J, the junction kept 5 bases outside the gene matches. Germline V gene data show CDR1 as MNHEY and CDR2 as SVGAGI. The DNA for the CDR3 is TGTGCCAGCAGCTTGGGACAGAGCTCCTACGAGCAGTACTTC. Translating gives CASSLGQSSYEQYF.

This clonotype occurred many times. The CDR3 reads CASSYRISGSSGELFF. CDR3 sequence (DNA): TGCGCCAGCAGCTATAGAATTTCGGGTTCGTCCGGGGAGCTGTTTTTT. This sequence joins TRBV5-1 and TRBJ2-2; D is uncertain. The V end lost 3 bases, the J end lost 6 bases, and 18 bases lay between the germline ends. CDR3 length equals 16 residues. CDR1 SGHRS and CDR2 YFSETQ come from the germline V gene.

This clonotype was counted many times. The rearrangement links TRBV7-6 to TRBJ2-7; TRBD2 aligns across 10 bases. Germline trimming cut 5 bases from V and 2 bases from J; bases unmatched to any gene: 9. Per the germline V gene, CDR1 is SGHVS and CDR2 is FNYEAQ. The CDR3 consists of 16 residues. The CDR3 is CASSPAWLAGAYEQYF. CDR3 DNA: TGTGCCAGCAGCCCCGCTTGGCTAGCGGGAGCCTACGAGCAGTACTTC.

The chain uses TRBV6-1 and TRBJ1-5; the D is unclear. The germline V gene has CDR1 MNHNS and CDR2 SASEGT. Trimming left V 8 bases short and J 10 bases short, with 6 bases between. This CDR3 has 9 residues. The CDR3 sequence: CASGFPQHF. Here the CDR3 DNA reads TGTGCCAGCGGGTTTCCCCAGCATTTT.

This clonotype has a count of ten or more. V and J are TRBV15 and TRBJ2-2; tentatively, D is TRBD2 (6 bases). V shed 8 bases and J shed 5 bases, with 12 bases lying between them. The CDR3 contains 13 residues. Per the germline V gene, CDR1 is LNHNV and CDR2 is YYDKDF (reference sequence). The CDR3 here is CATSGEVTGELFF. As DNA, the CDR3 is TGTGCCACCTCGGGGGAGGTAACCGGGGAGCTGTTTTTT.

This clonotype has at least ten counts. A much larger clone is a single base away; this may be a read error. CDR3 in amino acids: CASSPSGSSYGQYF. The CDR3 region has the DNA TGTGCCAGCAGTCCCAGCGGGAGCTCCTACGGGCAGTACTTC. The chain employs TRBV12-3 or TRBV12-4 and TRBJ2-7, with TRBD2 matching over 8 bases. The CDR3 extends over 14 amino acids.

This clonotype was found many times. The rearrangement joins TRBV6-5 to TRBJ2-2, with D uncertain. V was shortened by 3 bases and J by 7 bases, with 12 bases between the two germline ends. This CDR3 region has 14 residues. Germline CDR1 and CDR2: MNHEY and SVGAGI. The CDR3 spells CASSYLGYGGELFF. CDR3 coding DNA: TGTGCCAGCAGTTATTTGGGGTATGGCGGGGAGCTGTTTTTT.

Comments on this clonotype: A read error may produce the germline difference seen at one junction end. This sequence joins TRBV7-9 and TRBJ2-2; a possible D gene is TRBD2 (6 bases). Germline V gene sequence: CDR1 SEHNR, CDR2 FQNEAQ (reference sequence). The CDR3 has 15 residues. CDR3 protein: CASKSGLAVTGGLFF. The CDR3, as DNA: TGTGCCAGCAAAAGCGGGCTAGCTGTCACCGGGGGGCTGTTTTTT. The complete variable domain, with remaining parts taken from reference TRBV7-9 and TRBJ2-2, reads DTGVSQNPRHKITKRGQNVTFRCDPISEHNRLYWYRQTLGQGPEFLTYFQNEAQLEKSRLLSDRFSAERPKGSFSTLEIQRTEQGDSAMYLCASKSGLAVTGGLFFGEGSRLTVL.

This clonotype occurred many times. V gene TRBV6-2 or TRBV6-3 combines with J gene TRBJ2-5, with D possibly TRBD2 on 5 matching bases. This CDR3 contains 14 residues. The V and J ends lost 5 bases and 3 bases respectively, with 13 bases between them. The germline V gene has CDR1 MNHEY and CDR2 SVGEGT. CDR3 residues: CASSIEAGKETQYF. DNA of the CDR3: TGTGCCAGCAGTATCGAGGCCGGGAAAGAGACCCAGTACTTC.

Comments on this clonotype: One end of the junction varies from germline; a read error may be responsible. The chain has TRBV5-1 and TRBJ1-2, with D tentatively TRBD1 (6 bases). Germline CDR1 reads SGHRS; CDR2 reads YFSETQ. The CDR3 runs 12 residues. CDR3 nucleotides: TGCGCCAGCAGCGACGGGACACTCCCGCAAACTTTC. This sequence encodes CASSDGTLPQTF.

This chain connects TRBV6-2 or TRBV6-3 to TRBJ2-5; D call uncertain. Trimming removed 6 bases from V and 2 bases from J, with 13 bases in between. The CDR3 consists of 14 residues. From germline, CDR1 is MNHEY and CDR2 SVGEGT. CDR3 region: CASSNPLRQETQYF. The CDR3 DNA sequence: TGTGCCAGCAGCAACCCGTTGAGGCAAGAGACCCAGTACTTC.

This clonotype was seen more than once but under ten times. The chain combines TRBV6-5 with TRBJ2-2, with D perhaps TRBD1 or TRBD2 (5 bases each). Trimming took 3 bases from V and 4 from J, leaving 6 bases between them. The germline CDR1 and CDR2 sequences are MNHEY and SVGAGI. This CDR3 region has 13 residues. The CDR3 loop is CASSYGTTGELFF. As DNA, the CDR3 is TGTGCCAGCAGTTATGGGACCACCGGGGAGCTGTTTTTT.

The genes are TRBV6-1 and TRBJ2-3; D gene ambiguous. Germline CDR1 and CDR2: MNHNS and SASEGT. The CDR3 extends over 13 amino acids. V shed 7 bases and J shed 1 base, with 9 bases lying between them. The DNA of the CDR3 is TGTGCCAGCACCCTTGACCGCACAGATACGCAGTATTTT. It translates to CASTLDRTDTQYF.

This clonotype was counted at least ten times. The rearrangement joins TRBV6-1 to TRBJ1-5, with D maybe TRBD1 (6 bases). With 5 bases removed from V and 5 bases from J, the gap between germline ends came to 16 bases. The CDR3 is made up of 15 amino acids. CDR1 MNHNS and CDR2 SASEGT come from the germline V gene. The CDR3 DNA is TGTGCCAGCAGTCCCGTGGGGGGGCCCTATCAGCCCCAGCATTTT. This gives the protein CASSPVGGPYQPQHF.

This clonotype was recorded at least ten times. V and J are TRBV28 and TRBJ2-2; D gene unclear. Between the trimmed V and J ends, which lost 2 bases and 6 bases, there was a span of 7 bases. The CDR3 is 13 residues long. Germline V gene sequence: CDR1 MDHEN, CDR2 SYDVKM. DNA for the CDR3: TGTGCCAGCAGTTTAAGTTGGGCCGGGGAGCTGTTTTTT. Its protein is CASSLSWAGELFF.

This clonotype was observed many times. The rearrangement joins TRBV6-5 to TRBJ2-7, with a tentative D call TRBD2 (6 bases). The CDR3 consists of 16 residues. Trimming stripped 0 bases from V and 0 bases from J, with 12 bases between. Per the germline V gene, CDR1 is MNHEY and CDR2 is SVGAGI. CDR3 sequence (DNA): TGTGCCAGCAGTTACTCGGGGGGTTCTGGCTCCTACGAGCAGTACTTC. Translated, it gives CASSYSGGSGSYEQYF.